This T cell receptor (beta chain) stems from a study of T cells after posttransplantation cyclophosphamide (dated by TCRdb to the mid-2010s). Notes on the research overall: T cell repertoire reconstitution was tracked by TRB sequencing after myeloablative bone marrow transplantation in which posttransplantation cyclophosphamide was used as GVHD prophylaxis. Antigen receptor sequencing covered samples from some 35 PTCy-treated patients and 16 of their related bone marrow donors. Blood from all 35 or so PTCy patients with 1-year posttransplant specimens was subjected to TRB sequencing. Up to 3 additional blood samples from 2 to 5.2 years after transplant were also TRB-sequenced in 3 patients, as was pretransplant blood from several patients. TRA and TRB clonality were tightly correlated in roughly ten samples, so subsequent TCR analyses focused on TRB only. Public TRB sequences were checked against a database of over 3,000 sequences associated with responses to pathogens, tumor antigens, self-antigens and alloantigens.

Genomic DNA was the input for TRB sequencing, which was run either with the immunoSEQ assay at survey resolution or with the hsTCRB kit. The study's processing was this. The immunoSEQ software handled initial read processing, and the LymphoSeq R package was used for repertoire analyses. Clonality was calculated as 1 minus normalized Shannon entropy, and the Gini coefficient was also calculated for each TRB dataset. Phenotypes of unsorted samples were inferred by mapping TRB sequences from sorted subsets of the recipient or donor onto the same recipient's unsorted samples. Held by TCRdb, this immuneACCESS table contains in-frame sequences only and omits some clones. Under half of the omission traces to an unresolved V gene where checked; the cause of the rest is unknown. The V and J calls and clone size come from that table; D and trimming were worked out from the DNA. The table for this sample lists some 23,000 clones, none of them counted only once. 4.4% of the sample is in the top ten clones.

Study-wide conclusions, independent of this receptor: Across fewer than 50 patients, recipient CMV seropositivity and CMV reactivation were highly associated with TRB clonality; PTCy diversity was similar to CNI/methotrexate controls. The TRB repertoires of T cells infiltrating skin or GI tract showed only limited overlap with the TRB repertoires of T cells in blood. Donor-recipient similarity was low at 1-2 months but increased during the first year, and donor CD8+ memory clones often dominated later blood repertoires.

There are many counts of this clone. Its antigen remains unidentified. Qualities for individual bases were not recorded, and no much larger clone is one base off. Related bone marrow donors provided peripheral blood samples on the day of marrow donation. Peripheral blood and bone marrow mononuclear cells were isolated by Ficoll-Hypaque density centrifugation and were cryopreserved. Material: PBMCs. The TCR comes from a woman aged 50 to 60 in good health, CMV-negative, and a related stem cell transplant donor.

The CDR3 amino acid sequence is: CASSSHRQGSYGYTF. The nucleotide sequence is TGTGCCAGCAGTTCCCACCGACAGGGTTCATATGGCTACACCTTC. The chain is made from TRBV27 and TRBJ1-2; 7 of the junction bases match TRBD1. The germline V gene (reference sequence) gives CDR1 as MNHEY and CDR2 as SMNVEV. From the cysteine through the phenylalanine, the CDR3 covers 15 amino acids. Just the 45-base CDR3 DNA is kept, in frame starting at base 1. The germline V end is reduced by 4 bases and the J end by 5 bases; junction bases left unmatched: 10.